The next 28 T cell receptor beta chains were all read from a single sample in a study of blood T cell repertoires in COVID-19. Sequenced by immunoSEQ multiplex PCR; TCRdb stores in-frame clones only, minus some. The table has about 94,000 clones, 80% seen once; the top ten hold roughly 20%. What was sequenced was peripheral blood. These receptors were taken from a human donor in a cohort sampled during active COVID-19.

The chain has TRBV19 and TRBJ2-3, with D possibly being TRBD2 (5 bases). Trimming removed 6 bases from V and 6 bases from J, with 16 bases in between. From germline, CDR1 is LNHDA and CDR2 SQIVND (reference sequence). This CDR3 has 14 residues. The CDR3 DNA follows: TGTGCCAGTAGCCACGTCGGCGGGTGGGATACGCAGTATTTT. It codes for CASSHVGGWDTQYF.

The chain uses TRBV27 and TRBJ2-7; D perhaps matches TRBD1 (6 bases). The CDR3 runs 14 residues. Trimming shortened V by 5 bases and J by 4 bases, and 15 bases separated the two germline ends. Germline CDR1 reads MNHEY; CDR2 reads SMNVEV (reference sequence). As DNA, the CDR3 is TGTGCCAGCAGTCCAGGGGCGACAGCTTACGAGCAGTACTTC. Its translation: CASSPGATAYEQYF.

The V call is TRBV5-1, the J call TRBJ2-1; 11 positions agree with TRBD2. V lost 4 bases, J lost 5 bases, and 5 bases stayed unmatched. This CDR3 is built from 15 residues. CDR1 and CDR2 from the germline V gene are SGHRS and YFSETQ. Written as DNA, the CDR3 is TGCGCCAGCAGCGTTCGACTAGCGGGAAACAATGAGCAGTTCTTC. Its translation is CASSVRLAGNNEQFF.

The chain combines TRBV7-9 with TRBJ1-3; 11 bases map to TRBD1. Germline trimming cut 5 bases from V and 1 base from J; bases unmatched to any gene: 4. Germline lookup yields CDR1 SEHNR and CDR2 FQNEAQ (reference sequence). The CDR3 runs 16 residues. As DNA, the CDR3 is TGTGCCAGCAGCGCGGGACAGGGGGATTCTGGAAACACCATATATTTT. Its translation: CASSAGQGDSGNTIYF. The whole variable domain, remainder taken from reference TRBV7-9 and TRBJ1-3, is DTGVSQNPRHKITKRGQNVTFRCDPISEHNRLYWYRQTLGQGPEFLTYFQNEAQLEKSRLLSDRFSAERPKGSFSTLEIQRTEQGDSAMYLCASSAGQGDSGNTIYFGEGSWLTVV.

The chain combines TRBV29-1 with TRBJ2-1; D remains unclear. This CDR3 is built from 13 residues. The V end was cut by 0 bases, the J end by 7 bases, with 10 bases between. Germline loops: CDR1 SQVTM, CDR2 ANQGSEA. CDR3 protein: CSVEEGPNNEQFF. CDR3 in DNA: TGCAGCGTTGAAGAGGGCCCTAATAATGAGCAGTTCTTC.

V usage is TRBV4-2 and J usage is TRBJ2-7, with 8 bases lining up with TRBD1. This CDR3 contains 14 residues. V dropped 3 bases and J dropped 6; count of bases not matched to a gene: 7. CDR1 LGHNA and CDR2 YNFKEQ come from the germline V gene. The CDR3 DNA reads as TGTGCCAGCAGCCACGGGGACAGGCGCAGCGAGCAGTACTTC. This translates into CASSHGDRRSEQYF.

This clone was counted a few times. The germline gene is not matched at one end of the junction; a read error may be the cause. The chain links TRBV7-9 to TRBJ2-1; a possible D gene is TRBD2 (6 bases). The CDR3 sequence is 12 residues long. The germline V gene encodes CDR1 SEHNR and CDR2 FQNEAQ (reference sequence). The CDR3 here is CASSPPTSPLLF. The CDR3 nucleotides read TGTGCCAGCAGCCCCCCGACTAGTCCTTTGCTCTTC.

V usage is TRBV2 and J usage is TRBJ1-5; D unclear. Trimming left V 4 bases short and J 3 bases short, with 7 bases between. The germline gives CDR1 SNHLY, CDR2 FYNNEI. CDR3 size: 13 residues. CDR3: CASSGQFNQPQHF. As DNA, the CDR3 is TGTGCCAGCAGTGGGCAGTTCAATCAGCCCCAGCATTTT.

The chain carries TRBV12-3 or TRBV12-4 and TRBJ2-7, with a tentative D call TRBD2 (5 bases). With 6 bases removed from V and 6 bases from J, the gap between germline ends came to 12 bases. CDR3 length: 12 amino acids. CDR3 in amino acids: CASSPGGPEQYF. In DNA, the CDR3 is TGTGCCAGCAGCCCAGGAGGTCCCGAGCAGTACTTC.

The chain employs TRBV18 and TRBJ2-6; a weak D match, TRBD2 (6 bases). CDR1 and CDR2 (germline): KGHSH, LQKENI. CDR3 size: 16 residues. Deletions cut 5 bases from V and 0 bases from J, with 11 bases between. CDR3 sequence (DNA): TGTGCCAGCTCAGGGGGGTCCTACTCTGGGGCCAACGTCCTGACTTTC. Translation: CASSGGSYSGANVLTF. Based on the CDR3 plus reference TRBV18 and TRBJ2-6, the full variable domain is NAGVMQNPRHLVRRRGQEARLRCSPMKGHSHVYWYRQLPEEGLKFMVYLQKENIIDESGMPKERFSAEFPKEGPSILRIQQVVRGDSAAYFCASSGGSYSGANVLTFGAGSRLTVL.

V and J are TRBV9 and TRBJ1-5; 10 bases fit TRBD1. Trimming at V came to 4 bases and at J to 7 bases, leaving 8 bases not matched to a gene. This CDR3 comprises 15 residues. Germline CDR1 and CDR2: SGDLS and YYNGEE. The CDR3 reads CASSPTGTGVQPQHF. DNA for the CDR3: TGTGCCAGCAGCCCAACCGGGACAGGGGTGCAGCCCCAGCATTTT. The full variable domain, rest sourced from reference TRBV9 and TRBJ1-5, is DSGVTQTPKHLITATGQRVTLRCSPRSGDLSVYWYQQSLDQGLQFLIQYYNGEERAKGNILERFSAQQFPDLHSELNLSSLELGDSALYFCASSPTGTGVQPQHFGDGTRLSIL.

The chain couples TRBV18 to TRBJ2-2, with a weak D call TRBD1 (5 bases). Trimming removed 0 bases from V and 6 bases from J, with 11 bases in between. In germline, CDR1 is KGHSH, CDR2 LQKENI. This CDR3 has 15 residues. The CDR3 protein is CASSPPIQGSGELFF. The CDR3 DNA reads as TGTGCCAGCTCACCACCGATCCAGGGCTCCGGGGAGCTGTTTTTT.

J is TRBJ2-7 and V is TRBV19; 7 nucleotides align to TRBD2. CDR3 size: 15 residues. Germline V gene lookup returns CDR1 LNHDA and CDR2 SQIVND (reference sequence). J lost 3 bases, V lost 4 bases, and 9 bases had no gene match. CDR3 coding DNA: TGTGCCAGTAGTAACCGCGGGAGTTGGGACTACGAGCAGTACTTC. This codes for CASSNRGSWDYEQYF.

This clone was observed a handful of times. The genes are TRBV28 and TRBJ2-7; 7 nucleotides match TRBD1. This CDR3 has 14 amino acids. Trimming cost V 0 bases and J 6 bases; bases outside gene matches: 5. The germline gives CDR1 MDHEN, CDR2 SYDVKM. The CDR3 region is CASSLWQGDVEQYF. CDR3 DNA sequence: TGTGCCAGCAGTTTATGGCAGGGGGACGTCGAGCAGTACTTC.

The chain employs TRBV30 and TRBJ1-5; D perhaps matches TRBD1 (6 bases). The germline CDR1 and CDR2 sequences are GTSNPN and SVGIG (reference sequence). The germline V and J ends were trimmed by 4 bases and 1 base, with 14 bases remaining between them. The CDR3 loop spans 15 amino acids. The CDR3, as DNA: TGTGCCTGGAAACAGGGAAGTGGGAGCAATCAGCCCCAGCATTTT. It codes for CAWKQGSGSNQPQHF.

The chain uses TRBV30 and TRBJ2-3; weak D call: TRBD2 (5 bases). Germline V lookup: CDR1 GTSNPN, CDR2 SVGIG (reference sequence). V was shortened by 0 bases and J by 4 bases, with 14 bases between the two germline ends. The CDR3 contains 15 residues. Here the CDR3 DNA reads TGTGCCTGGAGTGTCCGGGGAGTAGAGGCAGATACGCAGTATTTT. Its translation is CAWSVRGVEADTQYF. The whole variable domain, remainder taken from reference TRBV30 and TRBJ2-3, is SQTIHQWPATLVQPVGSPLSLECTVEGTSNPNLYWYRQAAGRGLQLLFYSVGIGQISSEVPQNLSASRPQDRQFILSSKKLLLSDSGFYLCAWSVRGVEADTQYFGPGTRLTVL.

This clone appeared a single time. The genes are TRBV7-9 and TRBJ2-7, with 8 positions matching TRBD1. The CDR3 loop spans 15 amino acids. J was trimmed by 2 bases and V by 5 bases; bases with no gene match: 8. The germline gives CDR1 SEHNR, CDR2 FQNEAQ (reference sequence). The chain's CDR3 is CASSPQTGVPYEQYF. The CDR3 DNA is TGTGCCAGCAGCCCGCAGACAGGGGTCCCCTACGAGCAGTACTTC.

The chain uses TRBV4-2 and TRBJ1-1; D possibly corresponds to TRBD1 (6 bases). CDR1 and CDR2 from the germline V gene are LGHNA and YNFKEQ. Deletions cut 6 bases from V and 11 bases from J, with 13 bases between. The CDR3 runs to 11 residues. The CDR3 DNA reads as TGTGCCAGCAGTCGAAACAGGGAGGCTTTCTTT. This encodes CASSRNREAFF.

The chain carries TRBV28 and TRBJ2-5, with TRBD1 as a possible D gene (6 bases). The CDR3 has 15 amino acids. V shed 4 bases and J shed 2 bases, with 14 bases lying between them. Germline CDR1 is MDHEN and CDR2 is SYDVKM. This CDR3 is CASSSGAVGQETQYF. CDR3 bases: TGTGCCAGCAGTTCAGGGGCGGTGGGACAAGAGACCCAGTACTTC.

The chain has TRBV7-9 and TRBJ2-5, with TRBD2 matching 7 bases. V lost 5 bases and J lost 5; bases outside the gene matches: 5. This CDR3 has 13 residues. CDR1 and CDR2 from the germline V gene are SEHNR and FQNEAQ (reference sequence). CDR3 sequence reads: CASSDGLGETQYF. The CDR3 coding sequence is TGTGCCAGCAGCGACGGACTAGGGGAGACCCAGTACTTC.

CDR3 in DNA: TGTGCCAGCAGCTTATGGCTAAGGGGGCGGGGCGAGACCCAGTACTTC. This sequence encodes CASSLWLRGRGETQYF. The chain carries TRBV7-9 and TRBJ2-5; possibly TRBD1 for D (7 bases). CDR3 length equals 16 residues. The germline V gene has CDR1 SEHNR and CDR2 FQNEAQ (reference sequence). The V end was cut by 2 bases, the J end by 5 bases, with 18 bases between. The whole variable domain, filled in from reference TRBV7-9 and TRBJ2-5, reads DTGVSQNPRHKITKRGQNVTFRCDPISEHNRLYWYRQTLGQGPEFLTYFQNEAQLEKSRLLSDRFSAERPKGSFSTLEIQRTEQGDSAMYLCASSLWLRGRGETQYFGPGTRLLVL.

The chain recombines TRBV19 with TRBJ2-3, with TRBD1 matching 9 bases. Losses at the gene ends were 4 bases for V and 1 base for J; bases not matched to a gene: 9. Germline V gene data show CDR1 as LNHDA and CDR2 as SQIVND (reference sequence). The CDR3 extends over 17 amino acids. As DNA, the CDR3 is TGTGCCAGTAGTACAACGGGACAGGGTATTCGCACAGATACGCAGTATTTT. It codes for CASSTTGQGIRTDTQYF.

The chain links TRBV18 to TRBJ2-7; the match to TRBD2 covers 10 bases. Trimming cost V 6 bases and J 1 base; bases outside gene matches: 3. The CDR3 has 14 amino acids. The germline gives CDR1 KGHSH, CDR2 LQKENI. The CDR3 sequence is CASSSGLASYEQYF. CDR3 nucleotide sequence: TGTGCCAGCTCTTCGGGACTAGCGTCCTACGAGCAGTACTTC.

This chain connects TRBV7-2 to TRBJ2-7, with D possibly matching TRBD1 (5 bases). V lost 6 bases, J lost 0 bases, and 15 bases lay in between. The CDR3 runs 15 residues. The germline gives CDR1 SGHTA, CDR2 FQGNSA. CDR3 in DNA: TGTGCCAGCAGGCCCAGGGCCCTAAGCTCCTACGAGCAGTACTTC. As protein: CASRPRALSSYEQYF. Supplemented by reference TRBV7-2 and TRBJ2-7, the full variable domain reads GAGVSQSPSNKVTEKGKDVELRCDPISGHTALYWYRQSLGQGLEFLIYFQGNSAPDKSGLPSDRFSAERTGGSVSTLTIQRTQQEDSAVYLCASRPRALSSYEQYFGPGTRLTVT.

The V and J genes are TRBV3-1 (or the pseudogene TRBV3-2) and TRBJ2-1; the match to TRBD2 covers 7 bases. After removal of 6 bases from V and 15 bases from J, the junction contained 17 bases not matched to a gene. CDR1 and CDR2 (germline): LGHDT, YNNKEL (reference sequence). CDR3 size: 14 residues. The CDR3, as DNA: TGTGCCAGCAGTCTCCAAGATGAGGGAGGGCCCAGGTTCTTC. Its protein product is CASSLQDEGGPRFF.

The V and J genes are TRBV4-2 and TRBJ2-3, with 9 bases identical to TRBD1. The V segment lost 7 bases and the J segment 2 bases; nucleotides outside the gene matches: 7. Germline V CDR1 and CDR2: LGHNA, YNFKEQ. The CDR3 runs to 15 residues. The CDR3 bases are TGTGCCAGCACGCTCGGACAGGGGCTCACAGATACGCAGTATTTT. Residues: CASTLGQGLTDTQYF.

The chain employs TRBV7-8 and TRBJ1-4; D is unclear. The V end was cut by 0 bases, the J end by 10 bases, with 9 bases between. This CDR3 comprises 13 residues. Germline V gene sequence: CDR1 SGHVS, CDR2 FQNEAQ. In DNA form, the CDR3 reads TGTGCCAGCAGCTTAGCCCCCCCCCGAAAACTGTTTTTT. Protein: CASSLAPPRKLFF.

CDR3 coding DNA: TGTGCCAGCAGCGAATCCGGGACAGCCTCCTACGAGCAGTACTTC. This codes for CASSESGTASYEQYF. V gene TRBV11-2 combines with J gene TRBJ2-7, with 7 bases matching TRBD1. Germline trimming cut 5 bases from V and 0 bases from J; bases unmatched to any gene: 7. The CDR3 is 15 residues long. Germline CDR1 reads SGHAT; CDR2 reads FQNNGV.